This T cell receptor (beta chain) emerged from a study of long-term antiretroviral therapy in people with HIV. Study results and caveats: Older ART regimens may have been in use when blood was drawn between the mid-2000s and the late 2010s.

Notes on this clone: Antigen unknown.

Version v3.0 of the immunoSEQ assay ran at survey level. TCRdb keeps only in-frame clones here, not all; method: immunoSEQ multiplex PCR. The data show tens of thousands of clones, roughly 87% seen once. Germline V gene data show CDR1 as SGHRS and CDR2 as YFSETQ. The V end was cut by 1 base, the J end by 0 bases, with 13 bases between. The CDR3 runs to 16 residues. The receptor comes from a man aged 50-59 years with HIV. The chain has TRBV5-1 and TRBJ1-1; D might be TRBD1 (5 bases). Source: unsorted PBMCs, taken 2 years after starting antiretroviral therapy. In DNA form, the CDR3 reads TGCGCCAGCAGCTTGAGGGGAGATTCCATGAACACTGAAGCTTTCTTT. This sequence encodes CASSLRGDSMNTEAFF.